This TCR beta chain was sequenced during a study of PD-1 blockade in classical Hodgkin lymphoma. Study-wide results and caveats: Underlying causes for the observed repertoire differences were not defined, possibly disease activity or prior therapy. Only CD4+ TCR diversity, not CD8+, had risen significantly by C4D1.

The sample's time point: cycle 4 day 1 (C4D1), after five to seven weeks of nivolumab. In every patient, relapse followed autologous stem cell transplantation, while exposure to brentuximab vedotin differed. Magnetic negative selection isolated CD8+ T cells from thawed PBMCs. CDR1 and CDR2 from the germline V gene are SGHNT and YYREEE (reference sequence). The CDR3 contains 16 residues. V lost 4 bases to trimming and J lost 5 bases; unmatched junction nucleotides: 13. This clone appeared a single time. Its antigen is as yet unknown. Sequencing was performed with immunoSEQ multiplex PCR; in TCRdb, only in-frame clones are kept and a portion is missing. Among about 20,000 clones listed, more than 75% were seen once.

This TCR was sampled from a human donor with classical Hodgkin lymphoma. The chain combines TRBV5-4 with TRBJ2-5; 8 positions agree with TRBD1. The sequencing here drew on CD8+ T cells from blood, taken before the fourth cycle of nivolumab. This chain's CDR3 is CASSPNGPGGWETQYF. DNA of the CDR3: TGTGCCAGCAGCCCTAACGGTCCAGGGGGCTGGGAGACCCAGTACTTC.